This T cell receptor (beta chain) stems from a study of control samples from healthy donors and cancer patients. The germline V and J ends were trimmed by 5 bases and 5 bases, with 18 bases remaining between them. Germline assignment: CDR1 SGHNT and CDR2 YENEEA. This CDR3 has 15 amino acids. Sequencing was performed with immunoSEQ multiplex PCR; in TCRdb, only in-frame clones are kept and a portion is missing. The sample has some 140,000 clones; around nine tenths are singletons. The sample consisted of blood. The source of this sequence is a man aged 25-45 years in good health. V usage is TRBV11-3 and J usage is TRBJ2-5; the D is unclear. CDR3 residues: CASSPDGVLEETQYF. The CDR3 DNA sequence: TGTGCCAGCAGCCCGGACGGAGTCCTGGAGGAGACCCAGTACTTC.